The T cell receptor (beta chain) under discussion was sequenced for a study of T cell repertoires in ileal Crohn's disease. Study background: The M0 sample came from the inflamed ileal portion of the resected specimen. Each sample's TCRB immunosequencing used roughly 500 nanograms of biopsy DNA. Study-wide points: High-frequency clones were more common in sorted CD8 than CD4 cells.

The germline CDR1 and CDR2 sequences are KGHSH and LQKENI. The CDR3 runs 15 residues. J lost 6 bases, V lost 6 bases, and 13 bases had no gene match. With respect to this clone: Antigen specificity is unknown.

Time point meaning: inflamed ileum from the surgical specimen. Produced via immunoSEQ multiplex PCR; TCRdb's table is partial and in-frame only. The sample holds a few thousand clones, around 80% seen once. This TCR came from an adult with Crohn's disease. The rearrangement uses TRBV18 and TRBJ2-7; TRBD2 aligns across 8 bases. The sample consisted of ileal tissue. Here the CDR3 DNA reads TGTGCCAGCTCGTCTCTTGGGACTAGGTCGATCGAGCAGTACTTC. Translation gives CASSSLGTRSIEQYF.